This paragraph covers one T cell receptor (beta chain) sequence. Libraries were prepared by immunoSEQ multiplex PCR; TCRdb keeps only in-frame clonotypes and omits some of them. In the table there are some 420,000 clones, approximately 92% of which are singletons. This entry is derived from a study of blood T cell repertoires in COVID-19. V lost 6 bases, J lost 11 bases, and 16 bases lay in between. Germline values: CDR1 MNHEY, CDR2 SVGAGI. This CDR3 spans 12 amino acids. Participant age was roughly 18 to 95 years, and participants resided in approximately 24 US areas. Cohort placement rested on clinical history that participants reported themselves.

The TCR comes from a young man who had recovered from COVID-19. The chain carries TRBV6-5 and TRBJ1-2, with D possibly being TRBD1 (5 bases). Sequences were obtained from PBMCs or T cells enriched from blood (not recorded which). The CDR3 region is CASRAGILLYTF. The CDR3 nucleotides read TGTGCCAGCAGAGCAGGGATCCTTTTGTACACCTTC.